The TCR beta chain described here comes from a study of T cells in women clearing cervical HPV infection. Study-wide points: Unknown T-cell numbers per sample may underlie the richness differences.

Concerning this clone itself: Its specificity is unknown. Sequencing ends 3 residues short of the CDR3 end; the germline J gene provides the rest.

Average input was approximately 1,200 ng genomic DNA for immunoSEQ TCR beta CDR3 amplification. Sequencing was performed with immunoSEQ multiplex PCR; in TCRdb, only in-frame clones are kept and a portion is missing. Its table records roughly 24,000 clones. Germline V gene lookup returns CDR1 GTSNPN and CDR2 SVGIG (reference sequence). The length of the CDR3 is 14 residues. Trimming left V 2 bases short and J 0 bases short, with 8 bases between. The rearrangement uses TRBV30 and TRBJ1-3, with a possible D match to TRBD1 (6 bases). The sample consisted of blood buffy coat. The source is a woman between 18 and 75 years old with a cervical HPV16 infection that either progressed to CIN3+ or cleared (not recorded which). CDR3 sequence: CAWSQTGSGNTIYF. The sequenced part of the CDR3 DNA is TGTGCCTGGAGTCAGACAGGCTCTGGAAACACC. Combining the CDR3 with reference TRBV30 and TRBJ1-3 gives the whole variable domain SQTIHQWPATLVQPVGSPLSLECTVEGTSNPNLYWYRQAAGRGLQLLFYSVGIGQISSEVPQNLSASRPQDRQFILSSKKLLLSDSGFYLCAWSQTGSGNTIYFGEGSWLTVV.